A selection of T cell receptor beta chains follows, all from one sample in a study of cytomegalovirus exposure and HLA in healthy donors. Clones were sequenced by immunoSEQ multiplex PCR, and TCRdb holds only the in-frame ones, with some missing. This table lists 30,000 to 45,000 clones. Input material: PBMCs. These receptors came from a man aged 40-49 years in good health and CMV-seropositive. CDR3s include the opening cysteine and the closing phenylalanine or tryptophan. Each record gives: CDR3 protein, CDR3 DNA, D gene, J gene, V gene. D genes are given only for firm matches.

CASSQGTSLFYEQYF | TGTGCCAGCAGCCAAGGTACCTCACTGTTCTACGAGCAGTACTTC | NA | TRBJ2-7 | TRBV14
CASSSFGRDTEAFF | TGTGCCAGCAGCTCTTTCGGGAGGGACACTGAAGCTTTCTTT | NA | TRBJ1-1 | TRBV7-8
CASSLQLAGNTDTQYF | TGTGCCAGCAGCTTACAACTAGCGGGTAACACAGATACGCAGTATTTT | TRBD2 | TRBJ2-3 | TRBV7-9
CASSPDRASGNTIYF | TGTGCCAGCAGCCCCGACAGGGCCTCTGGAAACACCATATATTTT | TRBD1 | TRBJ1-3 | TRBV6-1
CASRPGQGAPEGYTF | TGTGCCAGCAGACCCGGACAGGGGGCGCCGGAAGGCTACACCTTC | TRBD1 | TRBJ1-2 | TRBV7-2
CASGGSSGGNTIYF | TGTGCCAGCGGGGGGAGCTCTGGAGGAAACACCATATATTTT | NA | TRBJ1-3 | TRBV9
CASSTKGGVRDSYGYTF | TGTGCCAGCTCAACCAAGGGGGGAGTAAGGGACAGCTATGGCTACACCTTC | TRBD1 | TRBJ1-2 | TRBV18
CASSSGITEAFF | TGTGCCAGCAGTTCAGGGATAACTGAAGCTTTCTTT | NA | TRBJ1-1 | TRBV7-9
CASSLAAGLHGYTF | TGTGCCAGCAGCTTAGCGGCTGGACTTCATGGCTACACCTTC | NA | TRBJ1-2 | TRBV7-9
CASSRGLGGNTIYF | TGTGCCAGCAGTCGAGGGTTGGGAGGAAACACCATATATTTT | NA | TRBJ1-3 | TRBV11-2
CASSSVGNQPQHF | TGTGCCAGCAGCTCGGTCGGCAATCAGCCCCAGCATTTT | NA | TRBJ1-5 | TRBV7-9
CAFEGRGSNQPQHF | TGTGCCTTCGAGGGCAGGGGCAGCAATCAGCCCCAGCATTTT | NA | TRBJ1-5 | TRBV28
CASSPSESTNSPLHF | TGTGCCAGCAGCCCCAGCGAGAGTACTAATTCACCCCTCCACTTT | NA | TRBJ1-6 | TRBV7-9
CASSHVGGGETQYF | TGCGCCAGCAGCCACGTCGGGGGGGGAGAGACCCAGTACTTC | TRBD2 | TRBJ2-5 | TRBV4-3
CATSMDRGKETQYF | TGTGCCACCAGCATGGACAGGGGCAAAGAGACCCAGTACTTC | TRBD1 | TRBJ2-5 | TRBV15
CASSPQGLAGDEQYF | TGTGCCAGCAGCCCCCAGGGACTAGCGGGAGACGAGCAGTACTTC | TRBD2 | TRBJ2-7 | TRBV14
CASGLPRGSYNEQFF | TGTGCTAGTGGTTTGCCCCGGGGCTCCTACAATGAGCAGTTCTTC | NA | TRBJ2-1 | TRBV12-5
CASTPGQQVYNEQFF | TGCGCCAGCACACCGGGACAGCAAGTATACAATGAGCAGTTCTTC | TRBD1 | TRBJ2-1 | TRBV5-1
CASSYGTGGNEQFF | TGTGCCAGCAGCTATGGGACAGGGGGTAATGAGCAGTTCTTC | TRBD1 | TRBJ2-1 | TRBV27
CASSLGGSYQETQYF | TGTGCCAGCAGTTTAGGGGGGTCGTACCAAGAGACCCAGTACTTC | NA | TRBJ2-5 | TRBV28
CASSPGQANEQFF | TGTGCCAGCAGCCCTGGACAGGCGAATGAGCAGTTCTTC | TRBD1 | TRBJ2-1 | TRBV7-9
CAWSSGGGSGANVLTF | TGTGCCTGGAGTAGCGGGGGCGGCTCTGGGGCCAACGTCCTGACTTTC | TRBD2 | TRBJ2-6 | TRBV30
CASRWDRGTDTQYF | TGTGCCAGCAGATGGGACAGGGGCACAGATACGCAGTATTTT | TRBD1 | TRBJ2-3 | TRBV7-2
CASSPGLAGAEQFF | TGTGCCAGCAGTCCTGGACTAGCGGGGGCCGAGCAGTTCTTC | TRBD2 | TRBJ2-1 | TRBV6-1
CASSVEAGDSYNEQFF | TGTGCCAGCAGCGTAGAGGCAGGGGACTCCTACAATGAGCAGTTCTTC | NA | TRBJ2-1 | TRBV9